This T cell receptor (beta chain) was obtained from a study of post-analysis software for immune sequencing data. Study context: Both relapsing-remitting and secondary progressive multiple sclerosis featured among the disease courses, as did progressive-relapsing multiple sclerosis. Study-level points and caveats: Higher frequency in patients than in controls was seen for roughly five TRBV segments, with TRBV5-6, TRBV5-1 and TRBV20-1 among them. Samples from a shared batch, those prepared together, strongly co-clustered by F measure. Those with multiple sclerosis, the patient group, showed significantly lower normalized Chao1 diversity than controls.

Tagging with unique molecular identifiers was a feature of the TCR beta cDNA libraries. Using its own MiXCR run on the PCR reads, TCRdb lists one record per CDR3 protein. Of about 540,000 distinct CDR3 sequences in the sample, around 36% were seen once. CDR3 length: 16 amino acids. Germline trimming cut 5 bases from V and 4 bases from J; bases unmatched to any gene: 9. Per the germline V gene, CDR1 is KGHDR and CDR2 is SFDVKD. Remarks on this clonotype: Its antigen is currently unknown.

The receptor was isolated from a girl aged 2-17 years with multiple sclerosis. Sequencing was carried out using blood. J is TRBJ2-1 and V is TRBV24-1; 8 nucleotides line up with TRBD2. This CDR3 reads CATSGFSGAEYNEQFF. In DNA form, the CDR3 reads TGTGCCACCAGTGGTTTTAGCGGGGCAGAATACAATGAGCAGTTCTTC.